Shown below are 28 T cell receptor beta chains from a single sample sequenced in a study of cytomegalovirus exposure and HLA in healthy donors. The primer mix had 60 Vbeta and 13 Jbeta primers. Clones were sequenced by immunoSEQ multiplex PCR, and TCRdb holds only the in-frame ones, with some missing. Of 60,000 to 80,000 clones listed, approximately 79% are singletons. Specimen: PBMCs. These receptors were obtained from a woman aged 25 to 45 in good health and CMV-seronegative.

The gene calls are TRBV10-3 and TRBJ1-1; 7 positions agree with TRBD1. The CDR3 is 13 amino acids. Germline V lookup: CDR1 ENHRY, CDR2 SYGVKD. Unmatched junction bases numbered 11, after V lost 9 bases and J lost 7 bases. The CDR3 region is CAIRTGDRDEAFF. The CDR3 coding sequence is TGTGCCATTCGGACAGGCGACCGCGATGAAGCTTTCTTT.

The genes are TRBV4-3 and TRBJ2-3; TRBD2 aligns across 7 bases. The CDR3 contains 16 residues. Trimming at V came to 0 bases and at J to 6 bases, leaving 9 bases not matched to a gene. Germline V gives CDR1 LGHNA, CDR2 YSLEER. The CDR3 nucleotides are TGCGCCAGCAGCCAAGATCGGGCGGGGGTGTGGGATACGCAGTATTTT. Its protein product is CASSQDRAGVWDTQYF.

This clone turned up a few times. This CDR3 reads CASSLVRQAPNTEAFF. CDR3 DNA sequence: TGTGCCAGCAGCTTAGTTCGACAGGCCCCGAACACTGAAGCTTTCTTT. The chain employs TRBV11-2 and TRBJ1-1; TRBD1 is a possible D gene (6 bases). The germline V gene has CDR1 SGHAT and CDR2 FQNNGV. CDR3 length equals 16 residues. The V and J ends lost 1 base and 1 base respectively, with 13 bases between them.

The V and J genes are TRBV5-4 and TRBJ1-3; TRBD1 might be the D (5 bases). Germline CDR1 SGHNT, CDR2 YYREEE (reference sequence). Trimming left V 4 bases short and J 0 bases short, with 11 bases between. The CDR3 is 15 amino acids. In nucleotides, the CDR3 is TGTGCCAGCAGCCCAACGACAGACTCTGGAAACACCATATATTTT. It yields the protein CASSPTTDSGNTIYF.

The rearrangement links TRBV10-3 to TRBJ2-1; 9 nucleotides match TRBD2. Germline V gene sequence: CDR1 ENHRY, CDR2 SYGVKD. V gave up 4 bases and J gave up 4 bases; unmatched junction bases: 2. The CDR3 is made up of 14 amino acids. CDR3 amino acids: CAISATSGYNEQFF. In DNA form, the CDR3 reads TGTGCCATCAGTGCGACTAGCGGTTACAATGAGCAGTTCTTC.

The chain recombines TRBV27 with TRBJ1-6; no firm D call. The CDR3 totals 16 residues. Germline CDR1 and CDR2: MNHEY and SMNVEV (reference sequence). Between the trimmed V and J ends, which lost 2 bases and 0 bases, there was a span of 8 bases. CDR3 nucleotide sequence: TGTGCCAGCAGTTTAAAGGCTAGCTCCTATAATTCACCCCTCCACTTT. It encodes CASSLKASSYNSPLHF.

The chain recombines TRBV27 with TRBJ1-1; maybe TRBD1 (6 bases). Trimming shortened V by 5 bases and J by 4 bases, and 11 bases separated the two germline ends. The CDR3 has 13 amino acids. From germline, CDR1 is MNHEY and CDR2 SMNVEV (reference sequence). CDR3 coding DNA: TGTGCCAGCAGTCTCACAGGGAGCACTGAAGCTTTCTTT. It is translated as CASSLTGSTEAFF.

The chain employs TRBV28 and TRBJ2-7, with 7 bases matching TRBD2. CDR3 length: 14 residues. Trimming cost V 3 bases and J 5 bases; bases outside gene matches: 7. Germline loops: CDR1 MDHEN, CDR2 SYDVKM. The CDR3 DNA sequence: TGTGCCAGCAGTTTCCGGGGGGATTCCCACGAGCAGTACGTC. Encoded protein: CASSFRGDSHEQYV.

The chain combines TRBV6-1 with TRBJ2-7; possibly TRBD1 for D (6 bases). Trimming shortened V by 2 bases and J by 3 bases, and 14 bases separated the two germline ends. Germline assignment: CDR1 MNHNS and CDR2 SASEGT. CDR3 size: 15 residues. In DNA form, the CDR3 reads TGTGCCAGCAGTGAATGGGCAGGGGCGGGCTACGAGCAGTACGTC. Translating gives CASSEWAGAGYEQYV.

The chain couples TRBV2 to TRBJ1-2; TRBD1 aligns across 7 bases. Trimming at V came to 6 bases and at J to 4 bases, leaving 2 bases not matched to a gene. The CDR3 has 12 amino acids. CDR1 SNHLY and CDR2 FYNNEI come from the germline V gene. This CDR3 reads CASSGTAYGYTF. In DNA form, the CDR3 reads TGTGCCAGCAGCGGGACAGCCTATGGCTACACCTTC.

The rearrangement joins TRBV9 to TRBJ2-5; 14 nucleotides align to TRBD2. V trimming: 2 bases; J trimming: 5 bases; junction bases outside the gene matches: 5. This CDR3 comprises 16 residues. Germline V lookup: CDR1 SGDLS, CDR2 YYNGEE. The CDR3 protein is CASSVTSGGAFETQYF. The CDR3 bases are TGTGCCAGCAGCGTGACTAGCGGGGGGGCTTTCGAGACCCAGTACTTC.

This clone was seen a single time. This chain connects TRBV7-9 to TRBJ2-7, with D possibly TRBD2 on 6 matching bases. Trimming took off 5 bases at V and 0 bases at J, with 17 bases between the two ends. CDR1 is SEHNR, CDR2 FQNEAQ, per germline (reference sequence). The CDR3 sequence is 16 residues long. The CDR3 reads CASSPRDFSGSYEQYF. The DNA for the CDR3 is TGTGCCAGCAGCCCCCGGGACTTTAGCGGCTCCTACGAGCAGTACTTC.

The CDR3 sequence is CASSEGTSYEQYF. The CDR3 DNA reads TGCGCCAGCAGTGAAGGGACTTCCTACGAGCAGTACTTC. The chain uses TRBV10-1 and TRBJ2-7; D possibly corresponds to TRBD2 (6 bases). The germline CDR1 and CDR2 sequences are WNHNN and SYGVQD (reference sequence). With 3 bases removed from V and 1 base from J, the gap between germline ends came to 7 bases. This CDR3 is 13 amino acids long.

This clone came up once. The same CDR3 also results from other DNA sequences found in this sample. V usage is TRBV7-9 and J usage is TRBJ1-1; D remains ambiguous. V was cut by 1 base and J by 5 bases, with 8 bases left in between. The germline V gene has CDR1 SEHNR and CDR2 FQNEAQ (reference sequence). The CDR3 loop spans 13 amino acids. The CDR3 nucleotides read TGTGCCAGCAGCTTAGGATTAGATACTGAAGCTTTCTTT. As protein: CASSLGLDTEAFF.

V is TRBV6-5 and J is TRBJ2-7; perhaps TRBD2 as D (5 bases). The V gene's germline CDR1 is MNHEY and CDR2 SVGAGI. The length of the CDR3 is 14 residues. V was shortened by 6 bases and J by 2 bases, with 14 bases between the two germline ends. The CDR3 coding sequence is TGTGCCAGCAGCCTAGGAGTGGGAGCCTACGAGCAGTACGTC. Translating gives CASSLGVGAYEQYV.

About this clone itself: One junction end does not reproduce the germline sequence, and a read error may be involved. This chain joins TRBV25-1 and TRBJ2-1, with a tentative D call TRBD2 (6 bases). Per germline, CDR1 MGHDK and CDR2 SYGVNS. The CDR3 consists of 15 residues. CDR3 nucleotide sequence: TGTGTCAGCAGTGATCTAGCGAGCTCCTACAATGAGCAGTTCTTC. It specifies CVSSDLASSYNEQFF.

The V call is TRBV19, the J call TRBJ1-4, with TRBD1 matching over 7 bases. CDR1 and CDR2 from the germline V gene are LNHDA and SQIVND (reference sequence). The trim removed 5 bases at V and 8 bases at J, leaving 17 bases unmatched. The CDR3 length is 17 residues. The CDR3, as DNA: TGTGCCAGTAGTCCCACATCGGATCCGGGACAGAGGGAAAAACTGTTTTTT. As protein: CASSPTSDPGQREKLFF.

This rearrangement joins TRBV25-1 to TRBJ1-4, with TRBD1 matching over 7 bases. After removal of 3 bases from V and 8 bases from J, the junction contained 9 bases not matched to a gene. The CDR3 loop spans 15 amino acids. Germline V CDR1 and CDR2: MGHDK, SYGVNS. The CDR3 nucleotides read TGTGCCAGCAGTGAGGGTAGGGGGCTTGAGGAAAAACTGTTTTTT. This sequence encodes CASSEGRGLEEKLFF.

The V and J genes are TRBV2 and TRBJ2-3; 9 bases are shared with TRBD2. V dropped 4 bases and J dropped 2; count of bases not matched to a gene: 13. Germline loops: CDR1 SNHLY, CDR2 FYNNEI. The CDR3 is 18 amino acids. CDR3 sequence (DNA): TGTGCCAGCAGTGCCAAGCGGGAGGCCGACTACTACACAGATACGCAGTATTTT. Protein product: CASSAKREADYYTDTQYF.

This chain uses TRBV7-8 with TRBJ1-1, with D possibly being TRBD1 (5 bases). Germline V gene data show CDR1 as SGHVS and CDR2 as FQNEAQ. The CDR3 extends over 16 amino acids. V was cut by 7 bases and J by 4 bases, with 22 bases left in between. The CDR3 nucleotides are TGTGCCAGCACCCCTGTCGGGTGGCAGGGCAGCACTGAAGCTTTCTTT. Protein product: CASTPVGWQGSTEAFF.

The V gene is TRBV7-2, the J gene TRBJ2-3; 10 bases are shared with TRBD2. Per germline, CDR1 SGHTA and CDR2 FQGNSA. Germline trimming cut 2 bases from V and 4 bases from J; bases unmatched to any gene: 6. The CDR3 runs 16 residues. CDR3 coding DNA: TGTGCCAGCAGCTTAAGGCTAGCGGGGGTGGCAGATACGCAGTATTTT. Translated, it gives CASSLRLAGVADTQYF.

This chain connects TRBV5-1 to TRBJ2-2, with D perhaps matching TRBD2 (6 bases). Germline CDR1 is SGHRS and CDR2 is YFSETQ. This CDR3 spans 15 amino acids. V lost 1 base and J 6 bases, leaving 13 bases between the germline ends. This chain's CDR3 is CASSLTLGTPGELFF. The CDR3 DNA reads as TGCGCCAGCAGCTTGACCTTAGGGACTCCCGGGGAGCTGTTTTTT.

This clone was found once. This chain joins TRBV5-1 and TRBJ1-2; D unclear. From germline, CDR1 is SGHRS and CDR2 YFSETQ. V was trimmed by 0 bases and J by 5 bases, leaving 8 bases between them. The CDR3 totals 13 residues. CDR3 sequence: CASSLEDFYGYTF. CDR3 nucleotides: TGCGCCAGCAGCTTGGAAGACTTTTATGGCTACACCTTC.

The chain joins TRBV5-5 to TRBJ2-7, with 8 bases lining up with TRBD2. This CDR3 has 15 amino acids. Germline V gene lookup returns CDR1 SGHKS and CDR2 YYEKEE (reference sequence). V gave up 2 bases and J gave up 4 bases; unmatched junction bases: 8. In DNA form, the CDR3 reads TGTGCCAGCAGCTTAAAAGCGGGAGAGGAATACGAGCAGTACGTC. It codes for CASSLKAGEEYEQYV.

This clone was recorded once. The chain recombines TRBV21-1 with TRBJ2-2; the D call in the table, TRBD1, was not verified against the DNA. TRBV21-1 is designated a pseudogene. This CDR3 contains 12 residues. The CDR3 nucleotides read TGTGCCAGCAGCAGGACAGCCGGGGAGCTGTTTTTT. It encodes CASSRTAGELFF.

The V call is TRBV5-1, the J call TRBJ2-1; weak D call: TRBD1 (5 bases). From germline, CDR1 is SGHRS and CDR2 YFSETQ. The CDR3 runs to 15 residues. Trimming took 4 bases from V and 0 from J, leaving 11 bases between them. CDR3 bases: TGCGCCAGCAGCACGACAGTTAGCTCCTACAATGAGCAGTTCTTC. Translating gives CASSTTVSSYNEQFF. Supplemented by reference TRBV5-1 and TRBJ2-1, the full variable domain reads KAGVTQTPRYLIKTRGQQVTLSCSPISGHRSVSWYQQTPGQGLQFLFEYFSETQRNKGNFPGRFSGRQFSNSRSEMNVSTLELGDSALYLCASSTTVSSYNEQFFGPGTRLTVL.

This clone appeared a few times. This chain links TRBV29-1 with TRBJ2-5, with a weak D call TRBD2 (6 bases). Germline V gene sequence: CDR1 SQVTM, CDR2 ANQGSEA. CDR3 size: 13 residues. V shed 1 base and J shed 0 bases, with 6 bases lying between them. CDR3 amino acids: CSVEGGDQETQYF. The CDR3 DNA sequence: TGCAGCGTTGAAGGGGGGGACCAAGAGACCCAGTACTTC.

J is TRBJ1-3 and V is TRBV19; D uncertain. The CDR3 sequence is 17 residues long. Germline values: CDR1 LNHDA, CDR2 SQIVND (reference sequence). With 8 bases removed from V and 0 bases from J, the gap between germline ends came to 20 bases. This CDR3 is CASSLGPPLFSGNTIYF. Written as DNA, the CDR3 is TGTGCCAGTTCGCTAGGTCCTCCCCTTTTCTCTGGAAACACCATATATTTT.